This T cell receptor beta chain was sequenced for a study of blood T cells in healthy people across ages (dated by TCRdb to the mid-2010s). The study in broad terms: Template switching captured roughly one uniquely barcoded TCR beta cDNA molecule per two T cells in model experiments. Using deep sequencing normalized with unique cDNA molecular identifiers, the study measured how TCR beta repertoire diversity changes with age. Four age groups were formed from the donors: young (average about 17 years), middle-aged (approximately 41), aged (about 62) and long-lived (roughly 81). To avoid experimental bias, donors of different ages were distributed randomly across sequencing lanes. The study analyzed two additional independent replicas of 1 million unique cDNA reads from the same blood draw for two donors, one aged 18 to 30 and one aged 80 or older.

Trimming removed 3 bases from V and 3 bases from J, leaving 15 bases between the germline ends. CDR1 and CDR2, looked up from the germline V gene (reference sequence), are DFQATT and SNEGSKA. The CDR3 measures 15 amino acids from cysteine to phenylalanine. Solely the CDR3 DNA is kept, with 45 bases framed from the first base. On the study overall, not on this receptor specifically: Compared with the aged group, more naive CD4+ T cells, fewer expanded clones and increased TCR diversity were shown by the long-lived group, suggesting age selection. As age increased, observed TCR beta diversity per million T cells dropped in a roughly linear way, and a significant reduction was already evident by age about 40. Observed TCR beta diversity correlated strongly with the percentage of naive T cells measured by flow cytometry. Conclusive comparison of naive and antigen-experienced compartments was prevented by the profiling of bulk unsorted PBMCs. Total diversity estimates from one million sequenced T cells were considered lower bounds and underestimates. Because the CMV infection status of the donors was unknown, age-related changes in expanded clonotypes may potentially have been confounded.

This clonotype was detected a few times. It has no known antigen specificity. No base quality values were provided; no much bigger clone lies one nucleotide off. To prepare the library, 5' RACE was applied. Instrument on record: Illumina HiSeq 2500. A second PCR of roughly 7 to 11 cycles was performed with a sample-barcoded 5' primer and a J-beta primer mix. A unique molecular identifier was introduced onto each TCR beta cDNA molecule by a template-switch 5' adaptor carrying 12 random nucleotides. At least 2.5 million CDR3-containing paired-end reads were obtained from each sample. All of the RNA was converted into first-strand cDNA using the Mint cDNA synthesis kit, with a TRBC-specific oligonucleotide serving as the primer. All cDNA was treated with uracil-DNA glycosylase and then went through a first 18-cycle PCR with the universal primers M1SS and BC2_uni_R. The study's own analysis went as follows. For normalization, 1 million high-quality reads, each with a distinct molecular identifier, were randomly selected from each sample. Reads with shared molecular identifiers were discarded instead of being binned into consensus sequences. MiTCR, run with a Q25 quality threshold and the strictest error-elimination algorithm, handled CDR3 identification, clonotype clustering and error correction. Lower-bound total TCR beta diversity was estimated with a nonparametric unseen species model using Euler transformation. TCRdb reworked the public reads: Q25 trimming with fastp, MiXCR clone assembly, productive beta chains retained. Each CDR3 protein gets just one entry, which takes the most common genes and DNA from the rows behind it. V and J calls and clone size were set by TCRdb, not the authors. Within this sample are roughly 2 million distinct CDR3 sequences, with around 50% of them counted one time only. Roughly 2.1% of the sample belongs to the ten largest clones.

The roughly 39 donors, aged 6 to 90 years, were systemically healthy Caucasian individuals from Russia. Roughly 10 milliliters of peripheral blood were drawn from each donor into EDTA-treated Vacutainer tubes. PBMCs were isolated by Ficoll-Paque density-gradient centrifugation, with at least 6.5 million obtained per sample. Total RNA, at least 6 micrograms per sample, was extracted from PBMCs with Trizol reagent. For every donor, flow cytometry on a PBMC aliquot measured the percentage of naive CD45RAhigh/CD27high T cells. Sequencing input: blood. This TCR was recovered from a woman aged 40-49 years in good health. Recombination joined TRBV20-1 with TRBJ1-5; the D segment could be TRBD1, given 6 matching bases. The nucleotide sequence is TGCAGTGCTAGCGGGTCAGGGGTGGTCAATCAGCCCCAGCATTTT. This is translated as CSASGSGVVNQPQHF.